The rows below give T cell receptor beta chains drawn from one sample of a study of Ad26.COV2.S vaccination and SARS-CoV-2 variants. Sequencing used immunoSEQ multiplex PCR; TCRdb keeps in-frame clones, though not all of them. The table has about 250,000 clones, around 90% seen once. The sequencing used peripheral blood, collected in a trial of Ad26.COV2.S vaccine versus placebo. These receptors came from a person between 18 and 59 years old who received the Ad26.COV2.S COVID-19 vaccine or a placebo. Each CDR3 is given with its conserved first and last residue. Fields, in order: CDR3 length, D gene, V gene, J gene, CDR3 protein. A D gene is named only where the DNA matches it firmly.

cdr3_length: 16; d_call: TRBD2; v_call: TRBV4-1; j_call: TRBJ2-3; cdr3_aa: CASSQLAGGLTDTQYF
cdr3_length: 15; d_call: NA; v_call: TRBV18; j_call: TRBJ1-1; cdr3_aa: CASSPRGLMNTEAFF
cdr3_length: 14; d_call: NA; v_call: TRBV3-1/TRBV3-2; j_call: TRBJ1-6; cdr3_aa: CASRDSGYASPLHF
cdr3_length: 14; d_call: NA; v_call: TRBV9; j_call: TRBJ2-5; cdr3_aa: CASGPAGWEETQYF
cdr3_length: 13; d_call: NA; v_call: TRBV5-5; j_call: TRBJ2-3; cdr3_aa: CASRTTGIDTQYF
cdr3_length: 16; d_call: NA; v_call: TRBV9; j_call: TRBJ1-2; cdr3_aa: CASSDGRDRPNYGYTF
cdr3_length: 15; d_call: NA; v_call: TRBV7-3; j_call: TRBJ1-1; cdr3_aa: CASSLSGSGNAEAFF
cdr3_length: 13; d_call: NA; v_call: TRBV11-2; j_call: TRBJ2-5; cdr3_aa: CASRWSPQETQYF
cdr3_length: 14; d_call: NA; v_call: TRBV4-3; j_call: TRBJ1-2; cdr3_aa: CASSQGQVNYGYTF
cdr3_length: 13; d_call: NA; v_call: TRBV30; j_call: TRBJ1-5; cdr3_aa: CAWTLGSNQPQHF
cdr3_length: 13; d_call: NA; v_call: TRBV11-2; j_call: TRBJ2-7; cdr3_aa: CASSLDRGYEQYF
cdr3_length: 13; d_call: NA; v_call: TRBV20-1; j_call: TRBJ1-2; cdr3_aa: CSASLGAGSGYTF
cdr3_length: 12; d_call: NA; v_call: TRBV7-2; j_call: TRBJ2-7; cdr3_aa: CASSTGGYEQYF
cdr3_length: 15; d_call: NA; v_call: TRBV29-1; j_call: TRBJ1-2; cdr3_aa: CSVIQGNLFNYGYTF
cdr3_length: 17; d_call: TRBD2; v_call: TRBV6-6; j_call: TRBJ2-5; cdr3_aa: CASSLSPLAGGRETQYF
cdr3_length: 13; d_call: TRBD2; v_call: TRBV19; j_call: TRBJ2-1; cdr3_aa: CASSMGLAGGQFF
cdr3_length: 15; d_call: NA; v_call: TRBV7-9; j_call: TRBJ2-4; cdr3_aa: CASSLSGGDKNIQYF
cdr3_length: 14; d_call: NA; v_call: TRBV29-1; j_call: TRBJ2-3; cdr3_aa: CSGATGAGTDTQYF
cdr3_length: 16; d_call: TRBD2; v_call: TRBV7-2; j_call: TRBJ2-5; cdr3_aa: CASSLALSGGQETQYF
cdr3_length: 15; d_call: NA; v_call: TRBV6-5; j_call: TRBJ2-2; cdr3_aa: CASSPGSRVTGELFF
cdr3_length: 12; d_call: TRBD1; v_call: TRBV5-4; j_call: TRBJ2-4; cdr3_aa: CASRGGQGIQYF
cdr3_length: 12; d_call: NA; v_call: TRBV6-2/TRBV6-3; j_call: TRBJ1-4; cdr3_aa: CASSSTWEKLFF
cdr3_length: 14; d_call: NA; v_call: TRBV5-6; j_call: TRBJ1-4; cdr3_aa: CASSSGTLNEKLFF
cdr3_length: 13; d_call: NA; v_call: TRBV6-5; j_call: TRBJ1-4; cdr3_aa: CASSYGRVGKLFF
cdr3_length: 12; d_call: NA; v_call: TRBV19; j_call: TRBJ2-3; cdr3_aa: CASGWTTDTQYF
cdr3_length: 13; d_call: NA; v_call: TRBV4-3; j_call: TRBJ2-1; cdr3_aa: CASSRVLANEQFF
cdr3_length: 13; d_call: NA; v_call: TRBV3-1/TRBV3-2; j_call: TRBJ1-1; cdr3_aa: CASSQGLGREAFF
cdr3_length: 14; d_call: TRBD2; v_call: TRBV12-5; j_call: TRBJ2-1; cdr3_aa: CASGFPTSGGALFF
cdr3_length: 13; d_call: NA; v_call: TRBV19; j_call: TRBJ2-1; cdr3_aa: CASNGGLYNEQFF
cdr3_length: 15; d_call: TRBD1; v_call: TRBV20-1; j_call: TRBJ1-6; cdr3_aa: CSASRGDRVSSPLHF
cdr3_length: 15; d_call: TRBD2; v_call: TRBV4-3; j_call: TRBJ2-3; cdr3_aa: CASSETSGVSGTQYF
cdr3_length: 18; d_call: NA; v_call: TRBV3-1/TRBV3-2; j_call: TRBJ1-5; cdr3_aa: CASSPGAGTPRYNQPQHF
cdr3_length: 16; d_call: NA; v_call: TRBV4-1; j_call: TRBJ2-2; cdr3_aa: CASSQPTRGNTGELFF
cdr3_length: 13; d_call: TRBD1; v_call: TRBV6-2/TRBV6-3; j_call: TRBJ2-3; cdr3_aa: CASSRQGGDTQYF
cdr3_length: 16; d_call: TRBD2; v_call: TRBV9; j_call: TRBJ2-1; cdr3_aa: CASSAGAGLSYNEQFF
cdr3_length: 16; d_call: NA; v_call: TRBV4-1; j_call: TRBJ2-2; cdr3_aa: CASSRAEGANTGELFF
cdr3_length: 16; d_call: TRBD2; v_call: TRBV7-2; j_call: TRBJ2-1; cdr3_aa: CASSHRLAGGRNEQFF
cdr3_length: 14; d_call: NA; v_call: TRBV14; j_call: TRBJ2-1; cdr3_aa: CASSQGLPGTEQFF
cdr3_length: 14; d_call: TRBD2; v_call: TRBV29-1; j_call: TRBJ2-3; cdr3_aa: CSAIAGGPGDTQYF
cdr3_length: 14; d_call: NA; v_call: TRBV30; j_call: TRBJ2-7; cdr3_aa: CAWSVGGTSYEQYF
cdr3_length: 16; d_call: NA; v_call: TRBV4-3; j_call: TRBJ2-3; cdr3_aa: CASSQSGQPGTDTQYF
cdr3_length: 12; d_call: NA; v_call: TRBV27; j_call: TRBJ2-1; cdr3_aa: CASSLGYNEQFF
cdr3_length: 14; d_call: NA; v_call: TRBV7-9; j_call: TRBJ1-4; cdr3_aa: CASSLAALNEKLFF
cdr3_length: 13; d_call: NA; v_call: TRBV30; j_call: TRBJ1-2; cdr3_aa: CAWSPGHNYGYTF
cdr3_length: 15; d_call: NA; v_call: TRBV4-3; j_call: TRBJ2-3; cdr3_aa: CASSQDQGSTDTQYF
cdr3_length: 13; d_call: TRBD1; v_call: TRBV7-3; j_call: TRBJ2-5; cdr3_aa: CASSSQGSETQYF